This T cell receptor (beta chain) emerged from a study of T-cell reconstitution after alpha-beta-depleted transplantation in children. The CDR3 has 13 amino acids. The germline V gene has CDR1 PRHDT and CDR2 FYEKMQ (reference sequence). V was cut by 5 bases and J by 0 bases, with 7 bases left in between. Unique molecular identifiers were used in preparing the TCRbeta library. TCRdb independently ran MiXCR on the PCR reads; one entry per CDR3 protein. The data contain 95,000 to 120,000 distinct CDR3 sequences, 6.4% of them singletons. This clonotype has at least ten counts. Its antigen is not identified. Study-wide results and caveats: TCRbeta diversity was high at day 60 in some patients (a result of surviving recipient T cells and thymic progenitors). A year post-transplant, T-cell counts and diversity derived mostly from newly produced T cells. About two months after transplant, alpha-beta T cells reportedly came from several hundred expanded graft clones.

The V call is TRBV13, the J call TRBJ2-5, with D unclear. This TCR came from a male patient between 2 and 15 years old who had a stem cell transplant for acute lymphoblastic leukemia, so the T cells may come from the graft donor. Specimen: PBMCs, mostly from graft donor cells, collected 360 days after TCRalphabeta/CD19-depleted stem cell transplant. CDR3 DNA sequence: TGTGCCAGCAGCCAGAGTTACCAAGAGACCCAGTACTTC. Protein: CASSQSYQETQYF.